The sequence of this TCR beta chain was determined in a study of a mutant IDH1 vaccine in newly diagnosed glioma. Study at large: Before enrollment, patients got radiotherapy alone, temozolomide alone, or mostly the combination.

This clone showed up just a few times. Its antigen remains unknown. The assay was immunoSEQ multiplex PCR, and TCRdb's table has in-frame clones only and misses some. This sample yields just over 60,000 clones, of which under 85% are seen a single time; 3.8% belongs to the top ten. V lost 4 bases, J lost 1 base, and 8 bases stayed unmatched. The CDR3 extends over 16 amino acids. CDR1 SGHRS and CDR2 YFSETQ come from the germline V gene. Time point indicated: week 47, end of study. With topical imiquimod, each dose of the vaccine consisted of 300 ug of mutant IDH1 20-mer peptide. The receptor was derived from a young man with glioma. Sequences were derived from PBMCs, sampled from a glioma patient whose treatment included an IDH1 peptide vaccine. V is TRBV5-1 and J is TRBJ1-1; 9 bases fit TRBD1. CDR3 bases: TGCGCCAGCAGCAGAGGGACAGGGAAGGGGAACACTGAAGCTTTCTTT. It translates to CASSRGTGKGNTEAFF.